This T cell receptor (beta chain) was identified in a study of blood T cell repertoires in COVID-19. The overall study: Italy, Spain and the United States were the sources of the convalescent and acute COVID-19 samples. PBMCs, B-cell-depleted T cells, or T cells were the source of the cDNA or gDNA that made up the material.

V lost 8 bases to trimming and J lost 3 bases, with 13 bases between them. Germline CDR1 is SNHLY and CDR2 is FYNNEI. The CDR3 has 13 residues. Original data processing: Amplifying reference gene primers gave estimates of nucleated cell counts. Sequenced by immunoSEQ multiplex PCR; TCRdb stores in-frame clones only, minus some. From that table come the V and J calls and clone size; the DNA was used to work out D and trimming. The table shows under 150,000 clones, with roughly 72% occurring only once. The chain links TRBV2 to TRBJ1-1; D is undetermined. Sequencing input: peripheral blood. This receptor was obtained from a human donor in a cohort sampled during active COVID-19. DNA of the CDR3: TGTGCCAGCTCAATAACCGGTCACACTGAAGCTTTCTTT. Translating it yields CASSITGHTEAFF.